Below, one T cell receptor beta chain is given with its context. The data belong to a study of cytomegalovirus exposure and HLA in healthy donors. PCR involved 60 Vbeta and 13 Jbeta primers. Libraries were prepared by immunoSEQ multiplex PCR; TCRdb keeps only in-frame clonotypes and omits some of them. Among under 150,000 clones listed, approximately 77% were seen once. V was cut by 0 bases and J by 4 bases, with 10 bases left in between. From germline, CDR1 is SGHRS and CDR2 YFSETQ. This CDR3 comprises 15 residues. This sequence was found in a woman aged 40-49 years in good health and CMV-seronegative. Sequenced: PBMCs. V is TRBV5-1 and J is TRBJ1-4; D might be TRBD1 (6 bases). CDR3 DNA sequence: TGCGCCAGCAGCTTGGGGGACACCGTTAATGAAAAACTGTTTTTT. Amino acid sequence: CASSLGDTVNEKLFF.